This TCR beta chain was found in a study of blood T cell repertoires in COVID-19 (dated by TCRdb to about 2020). A note on the overall study: Collaborator samples came from the United States, Italy and Spain and covered acute and convalescent phases of COVID-19. The prospective study material was composed of cDNA or gDNA derived from T cells, B-cell-depleted T cells, or PBMCs. Deeply sampled blood TCRbeta repertoires from subjects exposed to, actively infected with, or recovered from COVID-19 were included in the dataset. The repertoires were released in a freely available public database meant as a resource for research on the immune response to SARS-CoV-2. Samples were obtained from the ongoing ImmuneRACE study (first 160 participants) and from some 1,300 subjects provided by 6 global collaborators. The sample metadata nearly always contained a de-identified subject ID, COVID-19 status, age in years and sex. Where available, HLA class I and class II types were obtained from metadata supplied by the sample provider rather than from assay-based typing.

According to the germline V gene (reference sequence), CDR1 reads SEHNR and CDR2 reads FQNEAQ. Reading from cysteine to phenylalanine, the CDR3 counts 16 amino acids. Only the CDR3 region is kept as DNA, spanning 48 bases read in frame from base 1. V loses 6 bases of germline sequence and J loses 3 bases, and the interval between the two ends is 18 bases. TCRbeta CDR3 regions were amplified from genomic DNA using the immunoSEQ Assay, a bias-controlled multiplex PCR. Processing in the source paper ran as follows. The number of nucleated cells in each sample was estimated by amplification of reference gene primers within the assay. To quantify the absolute abundance of each unique TCRbeta CDR3 rearrangement, sequence reads were collapsed and filtered. For each sample, productive Simpson clonality was calculated as the square root of Simpson's diversity index across productive rearrangements. In TCRdb, the immuneACCESS table is reduced to in-frame sequences with V and J assigned. These tables do not hold every clone; where another copy was compared, an unresolved V gene accounts for under half, and the others remain unexplained. D and trimming were read from the DNA, whereas the V and J calls and clone size are those reported in that table. For this sample the table gives just under 90,000 clones, of which over 90% were detected only once. More than 1.5% of the sample is taken by the ten largest.

Study-wide findings and limitations: Clinical and demographic metadata were provided uncurated, with the amount varying by source and participant.

Whole blood was collected in K2EDTA tubes by collaborating institutions according to the institutions' own protocols. For TCRbeta analysis, collaborators shipped samples as frozen whole blood, isolated PBMCs, or DNA extracted from either of those sample types. About this clone: There is no known antigen for this receptor. No quality values exist for individual bases; no much larger clone is one base distant.

Sequenced material: peripheral blood. The chain is encoded by TRBV7-9 joined to TRBJ2-4, with TRBD2 tentatively as D gene (5 bases match). The receptor comes from a man aged 60 to 69 with acute or convalescent COVID-19. The nucleotide sequence is TGTGCCAGCAGTGGTTCAGTCTTAGAGGGCAAAAACATTCAGTACTTC. It translates to CASSGSVLEGKNIQYF.